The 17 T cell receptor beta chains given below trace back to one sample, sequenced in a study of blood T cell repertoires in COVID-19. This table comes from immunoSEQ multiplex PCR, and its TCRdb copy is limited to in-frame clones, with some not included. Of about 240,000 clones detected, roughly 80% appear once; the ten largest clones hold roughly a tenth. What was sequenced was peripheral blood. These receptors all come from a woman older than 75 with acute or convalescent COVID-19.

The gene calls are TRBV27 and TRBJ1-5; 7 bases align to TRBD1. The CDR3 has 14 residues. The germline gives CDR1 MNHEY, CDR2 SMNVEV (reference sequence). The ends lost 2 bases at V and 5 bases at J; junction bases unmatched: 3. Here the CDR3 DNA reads TGTGCCAGCAGTTTAAAGGGACAGTATCAGCCCCAGCATTTT. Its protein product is CASSLKGQYQPQHF.

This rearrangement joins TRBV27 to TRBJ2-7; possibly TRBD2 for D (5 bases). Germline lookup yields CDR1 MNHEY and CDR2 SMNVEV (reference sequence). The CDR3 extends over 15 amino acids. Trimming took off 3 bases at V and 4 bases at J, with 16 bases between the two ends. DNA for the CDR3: TGTGCCAGCAGTTTGGACGGGCGAGGGTTGTACGAGCAGTACTTC. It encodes CASSLDGRGLYEQYF.

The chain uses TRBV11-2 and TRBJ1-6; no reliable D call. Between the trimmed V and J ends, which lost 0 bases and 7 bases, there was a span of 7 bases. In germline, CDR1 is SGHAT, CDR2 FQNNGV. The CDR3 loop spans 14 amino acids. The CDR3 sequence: CASSLEGGNSPLHF. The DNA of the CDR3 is TGTGCCAGCAGCTTAGAGGGAGGGAATTCACCCCTCCACTTT.

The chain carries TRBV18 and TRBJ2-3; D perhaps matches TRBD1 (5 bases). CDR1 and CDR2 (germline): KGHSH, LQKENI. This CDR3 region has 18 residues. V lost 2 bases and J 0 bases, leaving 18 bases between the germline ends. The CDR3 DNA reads TGTGCCAGCTCACCATTACAGGCCAACCCCTCTAGCACAGATACGCAGTATTTT. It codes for CASSPLQANPSSTDTQYF.

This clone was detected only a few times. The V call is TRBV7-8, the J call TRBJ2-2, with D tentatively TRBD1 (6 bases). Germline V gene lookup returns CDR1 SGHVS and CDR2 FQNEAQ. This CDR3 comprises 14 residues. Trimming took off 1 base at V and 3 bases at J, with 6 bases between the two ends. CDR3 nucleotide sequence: TGTGCCAGCAGCTTAGGACAGGACACCGGGGAGCTGTTTTTT. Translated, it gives CASSLGQDTGELFF.

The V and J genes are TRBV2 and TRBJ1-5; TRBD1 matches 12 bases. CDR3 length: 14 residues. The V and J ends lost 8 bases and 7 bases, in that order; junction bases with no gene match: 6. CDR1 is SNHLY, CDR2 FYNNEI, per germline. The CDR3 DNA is TGTGCCAGCGGCGGGACAGGGGGCGGGCAGCCCCAGCATTTT. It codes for CASGGTGGGQPQHF.

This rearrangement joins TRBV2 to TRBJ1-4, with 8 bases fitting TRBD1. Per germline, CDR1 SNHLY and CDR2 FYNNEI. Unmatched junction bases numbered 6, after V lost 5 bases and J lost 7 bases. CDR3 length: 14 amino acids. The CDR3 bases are TGTGCCAGCAGTCAGACAGGGGCCGGTGAAAAACTGTTTTTT. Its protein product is CASSQTGAGEKLFF.

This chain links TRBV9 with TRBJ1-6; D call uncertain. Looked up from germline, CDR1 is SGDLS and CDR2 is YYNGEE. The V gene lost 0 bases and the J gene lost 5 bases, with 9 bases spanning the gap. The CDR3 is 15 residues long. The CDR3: CASSVDPGNNSPLHF. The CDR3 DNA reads TGTGCCAGCAGCGTAGATCCGGGGAATAATTCACCCCTCCACTTT.

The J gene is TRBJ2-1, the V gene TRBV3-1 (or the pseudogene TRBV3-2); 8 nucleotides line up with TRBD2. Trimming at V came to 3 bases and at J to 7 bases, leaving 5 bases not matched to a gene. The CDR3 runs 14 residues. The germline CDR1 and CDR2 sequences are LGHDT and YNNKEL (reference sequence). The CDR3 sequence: CASSQSGGGNEQFF. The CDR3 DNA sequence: TGTGCCAGCAGCCAGAGCGGGGGAGGGAATGAGCAGTTCTTC.

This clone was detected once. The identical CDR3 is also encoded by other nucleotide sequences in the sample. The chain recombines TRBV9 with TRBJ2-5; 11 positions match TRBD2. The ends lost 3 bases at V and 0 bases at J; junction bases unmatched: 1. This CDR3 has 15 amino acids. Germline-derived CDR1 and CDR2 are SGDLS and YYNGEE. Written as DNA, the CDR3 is TGTGCCAGCAGCGCGACTAGCGGGGACCAAGAGACCCAGTACTTC. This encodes CASSATSGDQETQYF.

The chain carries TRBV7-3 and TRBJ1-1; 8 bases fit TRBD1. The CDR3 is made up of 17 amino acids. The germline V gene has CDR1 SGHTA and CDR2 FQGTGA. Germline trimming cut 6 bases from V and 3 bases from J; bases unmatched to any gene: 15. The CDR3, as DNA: TGTGCCAGCAGGCTCCCACTCTATGGACAGGGTGACACTGAAGCTTTCTTT. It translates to CASRLPLYGQGDTEAFF.

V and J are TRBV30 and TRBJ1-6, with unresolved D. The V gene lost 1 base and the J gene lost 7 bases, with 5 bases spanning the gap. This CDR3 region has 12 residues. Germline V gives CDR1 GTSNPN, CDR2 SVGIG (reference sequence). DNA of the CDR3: TGTGCCTGGAGTGCGGGAAATTCACCCCTCCACTTT. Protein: CAWSAGNSPLHF.

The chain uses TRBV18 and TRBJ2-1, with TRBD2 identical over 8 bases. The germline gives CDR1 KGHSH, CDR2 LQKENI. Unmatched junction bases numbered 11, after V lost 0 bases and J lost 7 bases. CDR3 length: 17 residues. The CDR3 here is CASSPPGTGGARNEQFF. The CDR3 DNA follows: TGTGCCAGCTCACCACCGGGAACCGGGGGGGCGCGGAATGAGCAGTTCTTC.

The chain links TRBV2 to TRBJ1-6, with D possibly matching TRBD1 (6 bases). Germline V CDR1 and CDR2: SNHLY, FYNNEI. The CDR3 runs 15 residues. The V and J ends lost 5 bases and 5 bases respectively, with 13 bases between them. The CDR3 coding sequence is TGTGCCAGCAGTACCCAGGGGTCCCATAATTCACCCCTCCACTTT. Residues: CASSTQGSHNSPLHF.

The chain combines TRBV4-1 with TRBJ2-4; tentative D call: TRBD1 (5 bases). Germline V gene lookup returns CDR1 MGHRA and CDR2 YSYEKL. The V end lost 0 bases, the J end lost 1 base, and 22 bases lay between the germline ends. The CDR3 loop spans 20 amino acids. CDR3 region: CASSQEGPVGRVFAKNIQYF. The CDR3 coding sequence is TGCGCCAGCAGCCAAGAGGGGCCTGTTGGAAGGGTCTTTGCCAAAAACATTCAGTACTTC.

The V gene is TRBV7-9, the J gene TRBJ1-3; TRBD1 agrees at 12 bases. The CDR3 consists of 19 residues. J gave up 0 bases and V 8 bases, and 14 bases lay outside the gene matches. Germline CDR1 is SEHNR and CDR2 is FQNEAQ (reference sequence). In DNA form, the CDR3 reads TGTGCCAGCCAGGCCCCGGGACAGGGGGCCTCGAGCTCTGGAAACACCATATATTTT. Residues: CASQAPGQGASSSGNTIYF.

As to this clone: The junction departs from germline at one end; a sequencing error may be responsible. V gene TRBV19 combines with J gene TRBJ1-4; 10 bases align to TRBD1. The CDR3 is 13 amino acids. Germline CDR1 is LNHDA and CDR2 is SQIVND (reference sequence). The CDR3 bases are TGTGCCAGTAGGACAGGGGGCAATGGAAAACTGTTTTTT. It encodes CASRTGGNGKLFF.